The 24 T cell receptor beta chains presented below share a single source sample, sequenced in a study of cytomegalovirus exposure and HLA in healthy donors. Here immunoSEQ multiplex PCR was the method, and the copy in TCRdb shows in-frame clones only, minus some. This sample has more than 95,000 clones, with around nine tenths found just once. The sample was PBMCs. The receptors derive from a woman younger than 30 in good health and CMV-seronegative.

Here the CDR3 reads CASSLTSVNEQFF. In DNA, the CDR3 is TGTGCCAGCAGCTTGACTAGCGTCAATGAGCAGTTCTTC. The V and J genes are TRBV5-4 and TRBJ2-1; 7 positions match TRBD2. The CDR3 extends over 13 amino acids. CDR1 and CDR2 (germline): SGHNT, YYREEE (reference sequence). V lost 1 base, J lost 6 bases, and 1 base stayed unmatched.

Worth noting for this clone: An end of the junction does not agree with germline; a read error may underlie this. The gene calls are TRBV11-2 and TRBJ2-7; D is perhaps TRBD1 (6 bases). Germline CDR1 SGHAT, CDR2 FQNNGV. The CDR3 extends over 15 amino acids. CDR3 sequence reads: CASSLELGTLYEQYF. The CDR3 coding sequence is TGTGCCAGCAGCCTAGAGTTGGGGACACTCTACGAGCAGTACTTC. Complete variable domain (other parts from reference TRBV11-2 and TRBJ2-7): EAGVAQSPRYKIIEKRQSVAFWCNPISGHATLYWYQQILGQGPKLLIQFQNNGVVDDSQLPKDRFSAERLKGVDSTLKIQPAKLEDSAVYLCASSLELGTLYEQYFGPGTRLTVT.

The CDR3 sequence: CASSRAGGALSSYEQYF. In nucleotides, the CDR3 is TGTGCCAGCAGCCGGGCGGGAGGGGCCTTGAGCTCCTACGAGCAGTACTTC. V is TRBV5-5 and J is TRBJ2-7; 9 nucleotides agree with TRBD2. The V and J ends lost 4 bases and 0 bases, in that order; junction bases with no gene match: 11. Per germline, CDR1 SGHKS and CDR2 YYEKEE (reference sequence). The CDR3 consists of 17 residues.

The genes are TRBV6-1 and TRBJ2-7; D perhaps matches TRBD1 (6 bases). This CDR3 is built from 15 residues. Germline loops: CDR1 MNHNS, CDR2 SASEGT. V was pared by 6 bases and J by 1 base, with 16 bases between. CDR3 amino acids: CASRGQSLISYEQYF. The CDR3 nucleotides are TGTGCCAGCAGAGGACAGTCACTTATATCCTACGAGCAGTACTTC.

The V gene is TRBV9, the J gene TRBJ2-3, with 8 bases identical to TRBD2. Germline lookup yields CDR1 SGDLS and CDR2 YYNGEE. The CDR3 loop spans 14 amino acids. V dropped 9 bases and J dropped 1; count of bases not matched to a gene: 7. Here the CDR3 DNA reads TGTGCCACCTCAGCGGGAGTTGGCACAGATACGCAGTATTTT. Translating gives CATSAGVGTDTQYF.

CDR3 sequence (DNA): TGTGCCAGCACCCCCCTAGCAGGCCCCGGGGAGCTGTTTTTT. It encodes CASTPLAGPGELFF. This chain joins TRBV4-2 and TRBJ2-2; weak D call: TRBD2 (5 bases). The CDR3 extends over 14 amino acids. Germline CDR1 LGHNA, CDR2 YNFKEQ. Deletions cut 7 bases from V and 6 bases from J, with 15 bases between.

The V and J genes are TRBV27 and TRBJ1-1; D remains ambiguous. CDR1 MNHEY and CDR2 SMNVEV come from the germline V gene (reference sequence). The CDR3 covers 14 residues. V lost 4 bases to trimming and J lost 4 bases, with 13 bases between them. The CDR3 DNA is TGTGCCAGCAGTTCCCTACCCGGTGGCACTGAAGCTTTCTTT. Translated, it gives CASSSLPGGTEAFF.

V gene TRBV6-1 combines with J gene TRBJ2-2; 7 bases match TRBD2. Per the germline V gene, CDR1 is MNHNS and CDR2 is SASEGT. The CDR3 is 15 residues long. Trimming took 3 bases from V and 0 from J; bases not matched to a gene: 1. The CDR3 loop reads CASSDRGANTGELFF. The DNA of the CDR3 is TGTGCCAGCAGTGACCGGGGGGCGAACACCGGGGAGCTGTTTTTT.

This chain connects TRBV28 to TRBJ1-2; 9 bases align to TRBD1. The CDR3 contains 15 residues. The germline V gene encodes CDR1 MDHEN and CDR2 SYDVKM. With V trimmed by 5 bases and J by 8 bases, 12 bases remained unmatched. The CDR3 DNA sequence: TGTGCCAGCAGTGGGACAGGGTCCCTTCCTGGGGGCTACACCTTC. This translates into CASSGTGSLPGGYTF.

The V and J genes are TRBV27 and TRBJ1-1; the match to TRBD1 covers 8 bases. Germline V gives CDR1 MNHEY, CDR2 SMNVEV (reference sequence). The junction had 4 bases not matched to a gene; V was cut back by 4 bases and J by 6 bases. CDR3 length: 13 residues. The CDR3: CASSSTGAAEAFF. CDR3 sequence (DNA): TGTGCCAGCAGTTCGACAGGGGCCGCTGAAGCTTTCTTT.

The V gene is TRBV15, the J gene TRBJ1-2; TRBD1 matches 7 bases. CDR3 size: 15 residues. The trim removed 3 bases at V and 4 bases at J, leaving 8 bases unmatched. Germline-derived CDR1 and CDR2 are LNHNV and YYDKDF (reference sequence). The chain's CDR3 is CATSSHRDRAYGYTF. DNA of the CDR3: TGTGCCACCAGCAGCCACCGGGACAGAGCCTATGGCTACACCTTC.

The chain links TRBV7-8 to TRBJ2-3, with D maybe TRBD2 (5 bases). V was clipped by 5 bases and J by 0 bases, with 12 bases between them. The CDR3 runs 15 residues. CDR1 is SGHVS, CDR2 FQNEAQ, per germline. The CDR3 sequence is CASSREGGSTDTQYF. The CDR3 DNA reads TGTGCCAGCAGCAGGGAAGGAGGAAGCACAGATACGCAGTATTTT.

V usage is TRBV19 and J usage is TRBJ2-1; 9 bases map to TRBD2. The V and J ends lost 7 bases and 2 bases, in that order; junction bases with no gene match: 3. Looked up from germline, CDR1 is LNHDA and CDR2 is SQIVND (reference sequence). The length of the CDR3 is 14 residues. CDR3: CASTIAGAYNEQFF. Written as DNA, the CDR3 is TGTGCCAGTACCATAGCGGGGGCCTACAATGAGCAGTTCTTC.

This chain uses TRBV30 with TRBJ1-2; D may be TRBD1 (5 bases). CDR1 and CDR2 from the germline V gene are GTSNPN and SVGIG (reference sequence). This CDR3 region has 16 residues. The germline V and J ends were trimmed by 2 bases and 0 bases, with 16 bases remaining between them. CDR3 nucleotides: TGTGCCTGGAGTTCTCCGGGGGAGGTCCCTAACTATGGCTACACCTTC. Its protein is CAWSSPGEVPNYGYTF.

The chain joins TRBV18 to TRBJ2-2, with 8 bases identical to TRBD2. The length of the CDR3 is 15 residues. V shed 4 bases, J shed 6 bases, and the junction held 7 bases outside the gene matches. The germline CDR1 and CDR2 sequences are KGHSH and LQKENI. CDR3 region: CASSRERETAGELFF. CDR3 sequence (DNA): TGTGCCAGCTCACGGGAGCGGGAGACCGCCGGGGAGCTGTTTTTT.

V usage is TRBV6-1 and J usage is TRBJ2-1; the D gene is possibly TRBD2 (6 bases). V lost 3 bases and J 5 bases, leaving 20 bases between the germline ends. Per the germline V gene, CDR1 is MNHNS and CDR2 is SASEGT. The CDR3 consists of 17 residues. CDR3 residues: CASSEDLWGGTHNEQFF. CDR3 sequence (DNA): TGTGCCAGCAGTGAGGACCTCTGGGGCGGGACTCACAATGAGCAGTTCTTC.

This chain links TRBV6-4 with TRBJ2-5; D is ambiguous. The CDR3 contains 14 residues. Trimming pared 3 bases from V and 1 base from J, leaving 9 bases between. Germline V gives CDR1 MRHNA, CDR2 SNTAGT. CDR3 loop: CASSEVNFQETQYF. The CDR3 DNA follows: TGTGCCAGCAGTGAGGTAAACTTCCAAGAGACCCAGTACTTC.

This rearrangement joins TRBV4-1 to TRBJ2-1; TRBD2 matches at 11 bases. Per germline, CDR1 MGHRA and CDR2 YSYEKL. The CDR3 loop spans 18 amino acids. V was pared by 0 bases and J by 4 bases, with 8 bases of the junction left unmatched. In DNA, the CDR3 is TGCGCCAGCAGCCAAGATCCTACTAGCGGGAGCGGGTACAATGAGCAGTTCTTC. Translation: CASSQDPTSGSGYNEQFF.

The chain recombines TRBV19 with TRBJ1-1, with 10 bases identical to TRBD1. Germline V gene lookup returns CDR1 LNHDA and CDR2 SQIVND (reference sequence). With V trimmed by 4 bases and J by 6 bases, 8 bases remained unmatched. The CDR3 has 15 residues. DNA for the CDR3: TGTGCCAGTAGTACTCGACAGGGGGCTAGCGCTGAAGCTTTCTTT. Amino acid sequence: CASSTRQGASAEAFF.

In this sample, this clone turned up once. V usage is TRBV4-1 and J usage is TRBJ2-3, with 9 nucleotides matching TRBD2. The CDR3 has 19 residues. The V segment lost 0 bases and the J segment 9 bases; nucleotides outside the gene matches: 19. The germline V gene has CDR1 MGHRA and CDR2 YSYEKL. This CDR3 is CASSQDPSSSGTAALTQYF. Written as DNA, the CDR3 is TGCGCCAGCAGCCAAGATCCTTCATCTAGCGGGACGGCCGCGCTCACGCAGTATTTT.

This clone was seen just once. This chain connects TRBV15 to TRBJ2-1, with no clear D. CDR1 and CDR2 (germline): LNHNV, YYDKDF (reference sequence). V was cut by 0 bases and J by 3 bases, with 9 bases left in between. The length of the CDR3 is 15 residues. CDR3 residues: CATSRDLADYNEQFF. Written as DNA, the CDR3 is TGTGCCACCAGCAGAGATCTGGCAGACTACAATGAGCAGTTCTTC.

V usage is TRBV7-2 and J usage is TRBJ2-5, with 11 bases aligning to TRBD2. Germline assignment: CDR1 SGHTA and CDR2 FQGNSA. The CDR3 spans 18 residues. V trimming: 7 bases; J trimming: 0 bases; junction bases outside the gene matches: 13. CDR3 residues: CASTQTGLAALYQETQYF. The CDR3 DNA follows: TGTGCCAGCACCCAGACGGGACTAGCGGCGCTGTACCAAGAGACCCAGTACTTC. Full variable domain (missing parts from reference TRBV7-2 and TRBJ2-5): GAGVSQSPSNKVTEKGKDVELRCDPISGHTALYWYRQSLGQGLEFLIYFQGNSAPDKSGLPSDRFSAERTGGSVSTLTIQRTQQEDSAVYLCASTQTGLAALYQETQYFGPGTRLLVL.

In its sample, this clone was seen once. V usage is TRBV7-6 and J usage is TRBJ2-1, with D tentatively TRBD1 (5 bases). Per germline, CDR1 SGHVS and CDR2 FNYEAQ. This CDR3 is 14 amino acids long. V lost 5 bases to trimming and J lost 8 bases, with 16 bases between them. DNA for the CDR3: TGTGCCAGCAGCCCTCAGGGTCCTCGGGATGAGCAGTTCTTC. Its protein is CASSPQGPRDEQFF.

The chain couples TRBV5-6 to TRBJ2-1, with 7 bases that match TRBD2. The germline gives CDR1 SGHDT, CDR2 YYEEEE. V gave up 7 bases and J gave up 4 bases; unmatched junction bases: 20. This CDR3 is built from 18 residues. The CDR3 sequence is CASGTRWASGTLYNEQFF. The CDR3 DNA follows: TGTGCCAGCGGTACTCGGTGGGCTAGCGGAACCCTGTACAATGAGCAGTTCTTC. Full variable domain (outside the CDR3, taken from reference TRBV5-6 and TRBJ2-1): DAGVTQSPTHLIKTRGQQVTLRCSPKSGHDTVSWYQQALGQGPQFIFQYYEEEERQRGNFPDRFSGHQFPNYSSELNVNALLLGDSALYLCASGTRWASGTLYNEQFFGPGTRLTVL.